This paragraph reports one TCR beta chain. Its antigen is unknown. Germline assignment: CDR1 MNHEY and CDR2 SVGAGI. The CDR3 runs 15 residues. V lost 4 bases, J lost 2 bases, and 12 bases lay in between. Using immunoSEQ multiplex PCR, the repertoire was profiled, and TCRdb retains in-frame clones only, with some absent. Of more than 80,000 clones listed, about 83% are singletons. The data originate from a study of OX40 agonist ivuxolimab in advanced cancers. About the research overall: Six ivuxolimab dose levels, 0.01 to 10 mg/kg, were given intravenously every 2 weeks.

Study-wide results and limits: The mean number of expanded clones was higher in CD8+ T cells than in CD4+.

V is TRBV6-5 and J is TRBJ1-5, with D possibly being TRBD1 (5 bases). The specimen was CD4+ or CD8+ T cells sorted from blood, collected in a trial of the OX40 agonist ivuxolimab. The clonotype comes from an adult with an advanced solid tumor such as melanoma, head and neck, liver or kidney cancer. The CDR3 DNA follows: TGTGCCAGCAGTTGGGGCAGGGACGGCAATCAGCCCCAGCATTTT. It translates to CASSWGRDGNQPQHF.